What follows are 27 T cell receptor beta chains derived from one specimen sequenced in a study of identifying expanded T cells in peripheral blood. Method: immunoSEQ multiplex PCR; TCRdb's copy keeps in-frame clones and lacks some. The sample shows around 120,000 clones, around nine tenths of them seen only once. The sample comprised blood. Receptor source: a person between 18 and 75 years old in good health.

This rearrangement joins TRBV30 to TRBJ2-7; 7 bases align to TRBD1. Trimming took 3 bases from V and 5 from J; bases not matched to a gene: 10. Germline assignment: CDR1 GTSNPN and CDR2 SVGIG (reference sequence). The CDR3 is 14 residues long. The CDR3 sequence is CAWRGGQVSNEQYF. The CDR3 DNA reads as TGTGCCTGGAGAGGAGGACAGGTTTCGAACGAGCAGTACTTC.

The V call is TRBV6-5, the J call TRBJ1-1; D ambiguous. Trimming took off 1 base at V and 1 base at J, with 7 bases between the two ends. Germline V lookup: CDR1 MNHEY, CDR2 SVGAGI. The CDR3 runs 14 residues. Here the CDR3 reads CASSYYPGNTEAFF. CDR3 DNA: TGTGCCAGCAGTTACTACCCGGGGAACACTGAAGCTTTCTTT.

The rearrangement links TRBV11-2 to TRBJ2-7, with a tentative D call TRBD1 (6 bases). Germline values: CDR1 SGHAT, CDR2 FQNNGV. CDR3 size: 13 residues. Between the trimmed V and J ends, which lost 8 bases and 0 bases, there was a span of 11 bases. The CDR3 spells CASEEQGSYEQYF. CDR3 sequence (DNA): TGTGCCAGCGAGGAACAGGGCTCCTACGAGCAGTACTTC. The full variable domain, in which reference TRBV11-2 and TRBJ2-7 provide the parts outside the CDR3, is EAGVAQSPRYKIIEKRQSVAFWCNPISGHATLYWYQQILGQGPKLLIQFQNNGVVDDSQLPKDRFSAERLKGVDSTLKIQPAKLEDSAVYLCASEEQGSYEQYFGPGTRLTVT.

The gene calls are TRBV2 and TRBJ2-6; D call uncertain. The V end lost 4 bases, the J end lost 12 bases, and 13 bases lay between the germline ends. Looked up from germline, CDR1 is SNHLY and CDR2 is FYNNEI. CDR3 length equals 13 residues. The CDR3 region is CASSGPAMSVLTF. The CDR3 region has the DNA TGTGCCAGCAGTGGCCCCGCAATGAGCGTCCTGACTTTC.

Written as DNA, the CDR3 is TGTGCCAGCAGCTTAGTGACAGGGAACGAGCAGTACTTC. The encoded protein is CASSLVTGNEQYF. The chain combines TRBV7-9 with TRBJ2-7; 7 bases are a match to TRBD1. The CDR3 covers 13 residues. V shed 1 base, J shed 5 bases, and the junction held 2 bases outside the gene matches. Germline CDR1 and CDR2: SEHNR and FQNEAQ (reference sequence).

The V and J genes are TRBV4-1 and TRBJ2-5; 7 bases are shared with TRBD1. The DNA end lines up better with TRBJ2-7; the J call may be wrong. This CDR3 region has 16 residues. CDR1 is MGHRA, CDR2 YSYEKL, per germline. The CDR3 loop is CASSQEPGTAIYEQYF. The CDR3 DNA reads TGCGCCAGCAGCCAAGAGCCCGGGACAGCTATCTACGAGCAGTACTTC.

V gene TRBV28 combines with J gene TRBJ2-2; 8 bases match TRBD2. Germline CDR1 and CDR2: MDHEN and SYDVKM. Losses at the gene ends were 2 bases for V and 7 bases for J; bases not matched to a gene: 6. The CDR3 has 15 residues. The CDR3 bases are TGTGCCAGCAGTTTACCTAGCGGGTGGGGCGGGGAGCTGTTTTTT. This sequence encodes CASSLPSGWGGELFF.

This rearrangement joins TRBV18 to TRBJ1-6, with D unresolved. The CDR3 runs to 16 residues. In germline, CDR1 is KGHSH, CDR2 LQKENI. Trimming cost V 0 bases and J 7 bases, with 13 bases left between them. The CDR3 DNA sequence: TGTGCCAGCTCACCACCGGGCGGGGTTGGAAATTCACCCCTCCACTTT. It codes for CASSPPGGVGNSPLHF.

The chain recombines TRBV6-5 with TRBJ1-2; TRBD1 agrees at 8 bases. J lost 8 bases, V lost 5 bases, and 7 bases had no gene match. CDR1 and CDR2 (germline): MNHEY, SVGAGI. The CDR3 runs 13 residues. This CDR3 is CASSLGQGGGYTF. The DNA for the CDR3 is TGTGCCAGCAGTCTCGGACAGGGCGGGGGCTACACCTTC.

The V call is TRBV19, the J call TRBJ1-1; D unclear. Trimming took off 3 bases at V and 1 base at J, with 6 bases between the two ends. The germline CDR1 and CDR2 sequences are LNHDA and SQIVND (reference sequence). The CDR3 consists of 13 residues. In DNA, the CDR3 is TGTGCCAGTAGTATCGATACGAACACTGAAGCTTTCTTT. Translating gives CASSIDTNTEAFF.

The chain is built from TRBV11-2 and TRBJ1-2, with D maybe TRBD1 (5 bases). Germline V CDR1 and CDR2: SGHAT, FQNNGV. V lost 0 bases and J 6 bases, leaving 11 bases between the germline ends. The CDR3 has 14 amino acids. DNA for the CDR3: TGTGCCAGCAGCTTAGAGTCGGGGCGAGATGGCTACACCTTC. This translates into CASSLESGRDGYTF.

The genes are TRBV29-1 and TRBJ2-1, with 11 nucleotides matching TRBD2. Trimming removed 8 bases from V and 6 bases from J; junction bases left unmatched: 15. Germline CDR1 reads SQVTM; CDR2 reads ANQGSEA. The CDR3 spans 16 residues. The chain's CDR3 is CSTHASGGHGPNEQFF. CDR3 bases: TGCAGCACCCACGCTAGCGGGGGGCACGGCCCCAATGAGCAGTTCTTC.

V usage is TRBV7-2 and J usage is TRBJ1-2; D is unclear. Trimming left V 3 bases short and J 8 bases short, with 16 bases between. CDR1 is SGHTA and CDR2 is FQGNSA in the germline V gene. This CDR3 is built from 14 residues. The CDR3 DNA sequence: TGTGCCAGCAGCTTCGGTTTGGCCCGAGAGGGCTACACCTTC. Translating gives CASSFGLAREGYTF.

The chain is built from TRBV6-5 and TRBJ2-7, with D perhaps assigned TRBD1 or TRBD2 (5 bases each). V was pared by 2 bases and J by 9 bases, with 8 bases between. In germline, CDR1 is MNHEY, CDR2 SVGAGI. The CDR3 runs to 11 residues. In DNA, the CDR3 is TGTGCCAGCAGTTACGAGGGGTCGCAGTACTTC. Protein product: CASSYEGSQYF.

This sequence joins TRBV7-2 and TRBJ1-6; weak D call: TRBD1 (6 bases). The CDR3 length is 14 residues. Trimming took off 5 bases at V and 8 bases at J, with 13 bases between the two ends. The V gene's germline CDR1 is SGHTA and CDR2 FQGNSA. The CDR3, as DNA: TGTGCCAGCAGCCTATTGACAGGAGATTCACCCCTCCACTTT. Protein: CASSLLTGDSPLHF.

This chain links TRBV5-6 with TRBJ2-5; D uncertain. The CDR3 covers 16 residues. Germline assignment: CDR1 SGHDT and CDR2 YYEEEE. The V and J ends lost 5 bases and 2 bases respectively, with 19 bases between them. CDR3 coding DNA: TGTGCCAGCAGTTTTTCGACGAAGCTGTATCAAGAGACCCAGTACTTC. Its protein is CASSFSTKLYQETQYF.

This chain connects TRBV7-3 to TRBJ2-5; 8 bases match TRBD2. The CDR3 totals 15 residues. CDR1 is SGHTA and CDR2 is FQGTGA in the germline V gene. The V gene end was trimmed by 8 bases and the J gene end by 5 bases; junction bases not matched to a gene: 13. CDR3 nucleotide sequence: TGTGCCAGCCTAGGGATTCCGGGGGGGCGCGAGACCCAGTACTTC. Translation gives CASLGIPGGRETQYF.

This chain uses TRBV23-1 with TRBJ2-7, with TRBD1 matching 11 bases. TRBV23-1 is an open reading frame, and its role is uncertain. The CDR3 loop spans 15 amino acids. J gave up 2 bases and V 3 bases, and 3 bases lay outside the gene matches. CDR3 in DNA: TGCGCCAGCAGTCACGAGGGACAGGGGGCCTACGAGCAGTACTTC. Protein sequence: CASSHEGQGAYEQYF.

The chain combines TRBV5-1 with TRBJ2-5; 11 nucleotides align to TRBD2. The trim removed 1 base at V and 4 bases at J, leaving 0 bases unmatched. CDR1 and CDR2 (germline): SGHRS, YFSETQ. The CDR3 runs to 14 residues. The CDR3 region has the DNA TGCGCCAGCAGCTTGACTAGCGGGGGAGAGACCCAGTACTTC. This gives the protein CASSLTSGGETQYF.

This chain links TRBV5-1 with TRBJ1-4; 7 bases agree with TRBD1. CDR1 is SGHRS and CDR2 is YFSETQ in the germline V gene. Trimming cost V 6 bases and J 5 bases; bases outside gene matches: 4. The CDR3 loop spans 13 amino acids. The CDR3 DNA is TGCGCCAGCACTCGGGACAGCAATGAAAAACTGTTTTTT. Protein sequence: CASTRDSNEKLFF.

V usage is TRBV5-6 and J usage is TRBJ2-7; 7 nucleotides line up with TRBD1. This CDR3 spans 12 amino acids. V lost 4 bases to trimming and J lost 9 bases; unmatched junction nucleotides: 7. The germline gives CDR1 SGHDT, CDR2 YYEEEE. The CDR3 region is CASSLTGYGQYF. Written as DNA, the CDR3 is TGTGCCAGCAGCCTGACAGGGTATGGGCAGTACTTC.

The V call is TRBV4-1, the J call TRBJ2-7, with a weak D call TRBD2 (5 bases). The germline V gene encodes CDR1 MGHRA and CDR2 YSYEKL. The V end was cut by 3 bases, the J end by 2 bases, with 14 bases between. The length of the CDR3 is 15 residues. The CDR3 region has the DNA TGCGCCAGCAGCCACGCATACGGGGTTGCCTACGAGCAGTACTTC. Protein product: CASSHAYGVAYEQYF.

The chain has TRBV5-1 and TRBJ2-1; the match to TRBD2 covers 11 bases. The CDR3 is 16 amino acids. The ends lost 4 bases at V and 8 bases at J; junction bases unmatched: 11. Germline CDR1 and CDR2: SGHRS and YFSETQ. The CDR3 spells CASSAQLAGVLHEQFF. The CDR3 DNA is TGCGCCAGCAGCGCCCAACTAGCGGGGGTTTTACATGAGCAGTTCTTC. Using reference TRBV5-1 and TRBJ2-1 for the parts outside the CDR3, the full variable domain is KAGVTQTPRYLIKTRGQQVTLSCSPISGHRSVSWYQQTPGQGLQFLFEYFSETQRNKGNFPGRFSGRQFSNSRSEMNVSTLELGDSALYLCASSAQLAGVLHEQFFGPGTRLTVL.

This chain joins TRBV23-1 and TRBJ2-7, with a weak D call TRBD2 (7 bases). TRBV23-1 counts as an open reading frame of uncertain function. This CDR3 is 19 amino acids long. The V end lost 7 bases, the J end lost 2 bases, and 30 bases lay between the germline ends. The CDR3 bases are TGCGCCAGCACCCAAGGAGGGGGAAAGGGCGGGGGAGAAACCTACGAGCAGTACTTC. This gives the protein CASTQGGGKGGGETYEQYF.

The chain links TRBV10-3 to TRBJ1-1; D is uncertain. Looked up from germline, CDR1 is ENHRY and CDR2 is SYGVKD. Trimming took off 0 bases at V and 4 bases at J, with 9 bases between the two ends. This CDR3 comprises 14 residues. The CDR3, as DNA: TGTGCCATCAGTGAGTCAGAGAGGGCCACTGAAGCTTTCTTT. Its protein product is CAISESERATEAFF.

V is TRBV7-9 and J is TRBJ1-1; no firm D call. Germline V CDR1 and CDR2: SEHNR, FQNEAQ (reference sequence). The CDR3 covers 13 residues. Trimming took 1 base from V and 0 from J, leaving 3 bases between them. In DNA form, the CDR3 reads TGTGCCAGCAGCTTAGAGGTGAACACTGAAGCTTTCTTT. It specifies CASSLEVNTEAFF.

The chain's CDR3 is CASSFGRMNTEAFF. DNA of the CDR3: TGTGCCAGCAGCTTCGGACGGATGAACACTGAAGCTTTCTTT. This chain connects TRBV7-2 to TRBJ1-1, with unresolved D. From germline, CDR1 is SGHTA and CDR2 FQGNSA. The CDR3 totals 14 residues. The V end lost 3 bases, the J end lost 0 bases, and 8 bases lay between the germline ends.